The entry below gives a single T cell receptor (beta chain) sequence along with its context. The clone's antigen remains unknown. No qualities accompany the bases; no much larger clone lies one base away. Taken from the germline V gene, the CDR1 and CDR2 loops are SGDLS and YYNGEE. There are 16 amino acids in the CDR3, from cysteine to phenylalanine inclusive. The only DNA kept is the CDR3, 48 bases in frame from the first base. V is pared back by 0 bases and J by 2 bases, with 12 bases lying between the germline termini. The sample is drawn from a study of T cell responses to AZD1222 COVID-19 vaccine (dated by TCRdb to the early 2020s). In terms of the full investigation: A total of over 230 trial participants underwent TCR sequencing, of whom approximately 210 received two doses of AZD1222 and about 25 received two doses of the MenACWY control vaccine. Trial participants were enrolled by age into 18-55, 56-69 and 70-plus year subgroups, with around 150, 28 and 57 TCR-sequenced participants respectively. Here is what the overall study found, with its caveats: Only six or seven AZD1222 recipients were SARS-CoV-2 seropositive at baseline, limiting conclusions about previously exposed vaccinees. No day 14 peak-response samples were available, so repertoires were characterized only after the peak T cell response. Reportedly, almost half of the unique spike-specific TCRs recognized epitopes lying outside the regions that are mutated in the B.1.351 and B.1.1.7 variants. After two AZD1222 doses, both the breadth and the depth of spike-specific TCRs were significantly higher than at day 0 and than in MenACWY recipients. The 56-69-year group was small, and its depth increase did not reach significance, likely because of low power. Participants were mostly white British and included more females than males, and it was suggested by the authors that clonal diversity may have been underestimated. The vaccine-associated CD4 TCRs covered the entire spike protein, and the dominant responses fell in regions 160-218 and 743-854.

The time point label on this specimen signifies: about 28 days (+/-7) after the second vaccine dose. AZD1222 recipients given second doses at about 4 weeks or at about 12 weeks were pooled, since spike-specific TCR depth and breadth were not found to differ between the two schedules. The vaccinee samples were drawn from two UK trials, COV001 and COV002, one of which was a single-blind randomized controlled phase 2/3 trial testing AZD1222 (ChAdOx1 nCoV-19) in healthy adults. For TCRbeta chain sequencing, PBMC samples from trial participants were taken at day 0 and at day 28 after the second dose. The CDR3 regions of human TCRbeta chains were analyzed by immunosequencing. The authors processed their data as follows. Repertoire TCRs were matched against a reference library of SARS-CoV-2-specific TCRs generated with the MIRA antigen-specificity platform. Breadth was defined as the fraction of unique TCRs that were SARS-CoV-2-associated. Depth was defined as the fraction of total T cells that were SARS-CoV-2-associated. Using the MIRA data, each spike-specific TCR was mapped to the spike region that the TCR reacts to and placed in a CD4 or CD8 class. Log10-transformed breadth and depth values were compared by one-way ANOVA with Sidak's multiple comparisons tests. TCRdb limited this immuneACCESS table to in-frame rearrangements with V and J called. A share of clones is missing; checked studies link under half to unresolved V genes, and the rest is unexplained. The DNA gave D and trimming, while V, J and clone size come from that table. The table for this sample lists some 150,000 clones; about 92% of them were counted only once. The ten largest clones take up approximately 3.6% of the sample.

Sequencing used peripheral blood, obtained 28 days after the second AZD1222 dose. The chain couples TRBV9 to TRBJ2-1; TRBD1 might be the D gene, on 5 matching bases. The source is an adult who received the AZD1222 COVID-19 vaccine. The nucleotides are TGTGCCAGCAGCGTAGATGGGGCTGGGGCCTACAATGAGCAGTTCTTC. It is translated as CASSVDGAGAYNEQFF.